The clone carrying this T cell receptor (beta chain) has a handful of counts. The sample is drawn from a study of blood T cells in healthy people across ages. Each sample provided at least 5.5 micrograms of extracted total RNA. Primed by a sample-barcoded 5' primer and a J-beta primer mix, a second PCR proceeded for about 6 to 12 cycles. MiXCR, run by TCRdb on the 5' RACE reads, gives a single entry per CDR3 protein. The repertoire holds more than 1.4 million distinct CDR3 sequences, with around 42% as singletons. CDR3 length: 12 amino acids. Germline CDR1 is MNHEY and CDR2 is SVGAGI. V was pared by 0 bases and J by 10 bases, with 7 bases between.

This chain joins TRBV6-5 and TRBJ2-1; no firm D call. The sample consisted of blood. This receptor was identified in a woman aged 18-35 years in good health. CDR3 residues: CASSYSGREQFF. The CDR3 DNA is TGTGCCAGCAGTTACTCGGGAAGGGAGCAGTTCTTC.